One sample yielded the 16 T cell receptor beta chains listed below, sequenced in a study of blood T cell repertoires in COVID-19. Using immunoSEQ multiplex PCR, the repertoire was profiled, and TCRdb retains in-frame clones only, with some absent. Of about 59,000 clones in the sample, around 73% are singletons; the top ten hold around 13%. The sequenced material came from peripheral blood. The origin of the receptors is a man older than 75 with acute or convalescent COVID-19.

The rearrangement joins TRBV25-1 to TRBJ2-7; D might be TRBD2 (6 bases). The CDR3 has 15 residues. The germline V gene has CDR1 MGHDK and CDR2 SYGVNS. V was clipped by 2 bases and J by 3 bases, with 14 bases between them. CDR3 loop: CASSEMGGPFYEQYF. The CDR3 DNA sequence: TGTGCCAGCAGTGAAATGGGGGGTCCTTTCTACGAGCAGTACTTC.

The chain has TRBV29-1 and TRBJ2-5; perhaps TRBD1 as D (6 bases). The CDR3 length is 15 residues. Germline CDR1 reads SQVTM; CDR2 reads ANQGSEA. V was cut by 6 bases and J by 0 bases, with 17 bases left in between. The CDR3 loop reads CSVPPDRPYQETQYF. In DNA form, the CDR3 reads TGCAGCGTCCCCCCGGACAGACCGTACCAAGAGACCCAGTACTTC. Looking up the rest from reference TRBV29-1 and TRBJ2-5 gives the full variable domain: SAVISQKPSRDICQRGTSLTIQCQVDSQVTMMFWYRQQPGQSLTLIATANQGSEATYESGFVIDKFPISRPNLTFSTLTVSNMSPEDSSIYLCSVPPDRPYQETQYFGPGTRLLVL.

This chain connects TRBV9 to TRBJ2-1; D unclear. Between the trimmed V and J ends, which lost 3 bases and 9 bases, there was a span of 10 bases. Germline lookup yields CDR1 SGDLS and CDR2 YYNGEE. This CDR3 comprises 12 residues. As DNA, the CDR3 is TGTGCCAGCAGCGCCCGTGCAGGTGAGCAGTTCTTC. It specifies CASSARAGEQFF.

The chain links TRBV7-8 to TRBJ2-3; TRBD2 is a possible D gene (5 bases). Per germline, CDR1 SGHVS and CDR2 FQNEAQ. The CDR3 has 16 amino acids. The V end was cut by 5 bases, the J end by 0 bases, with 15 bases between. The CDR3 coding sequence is TGTGCCAGCAGCCCCCGGGGTCCATCTAGCACAGATACGCAGTATTTT. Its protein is CASSPRGPSSTDTQYF.

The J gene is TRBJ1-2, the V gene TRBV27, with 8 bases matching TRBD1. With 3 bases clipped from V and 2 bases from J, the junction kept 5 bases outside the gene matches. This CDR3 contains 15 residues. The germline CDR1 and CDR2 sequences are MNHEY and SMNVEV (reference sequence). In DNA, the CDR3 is TGTGCCAGCAGTTTTCAGGGGGCGCAAAACTATGGCTACACCTTC. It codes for CASSFQGAQNYGYTF.

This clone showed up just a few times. The CDR3 reads CAWRAGISQETQYF. The DNA of the CDR3 is TGTGCCTGGAGGGCAGGGATATCTCAAGAGACCCAGTACTTC. V usage is TRBV30 and J usage is TRBJ2-5, with D possibly matching TRBD1 (5 bases). Germline-derived CDR1 and CDR2 are GTSNPN and SVGIG (reference sequence). The CDR3 contains 14 residues. The ends were cut back, 3 bases at V and 2 bases at J, with 13 bases in the middle.

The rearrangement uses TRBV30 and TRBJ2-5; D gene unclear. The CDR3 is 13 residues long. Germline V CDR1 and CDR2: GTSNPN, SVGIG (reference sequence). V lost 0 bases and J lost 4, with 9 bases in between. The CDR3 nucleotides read TGTGCCTGGAGTGTACGTCGCAGAGAGACCCAGTACTTC. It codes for CAWSVRRRETQYF. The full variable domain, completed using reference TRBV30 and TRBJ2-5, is SQTIHQWPATLVQPVGSPLSLECTVEGTSNPNLYWYRQAAGRGLQLLFYSVGIGQISSEVPQNLSASRPQDRQFILSSKKLLLSDSGFYLCAWSVRRRETQYFGPGTRLLVL.

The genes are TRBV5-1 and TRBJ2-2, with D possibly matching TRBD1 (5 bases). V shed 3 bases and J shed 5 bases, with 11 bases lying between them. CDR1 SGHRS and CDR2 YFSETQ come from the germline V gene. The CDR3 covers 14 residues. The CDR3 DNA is TGCGCCAGCAGCTGGGGCGTGAGTACCGGGGAGCTGTTTTTT. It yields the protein CASSWGVSTGELFF. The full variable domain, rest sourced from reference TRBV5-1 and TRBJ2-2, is KAGVTQTPRYLIKTRGQQVTLSCSPISGHRSVSWYQQTPGQGLQFLFEYFSETQRNKGNFPGRFSGRQFSNSRSEMNVSTLELGDSALYLCASSWGVSTGELFFGEGSRLTVL.

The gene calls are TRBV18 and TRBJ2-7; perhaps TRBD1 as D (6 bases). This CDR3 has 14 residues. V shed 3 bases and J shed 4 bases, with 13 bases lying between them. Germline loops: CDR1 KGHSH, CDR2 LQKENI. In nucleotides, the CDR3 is TGTGCCAGCTCACCCCAGACAGGTCGGTACGAGCAGTACTTC. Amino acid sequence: CASSPQTGRYEQYF.

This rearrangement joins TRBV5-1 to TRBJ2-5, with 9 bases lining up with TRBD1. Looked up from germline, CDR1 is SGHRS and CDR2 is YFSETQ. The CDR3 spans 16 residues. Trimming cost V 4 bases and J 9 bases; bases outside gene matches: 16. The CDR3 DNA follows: TGCGCCAGCAGCACAAACCCGGGACAGGGACCAGGGGCCCAGTACTTC. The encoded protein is CASSTNPGQGPGAQYF.

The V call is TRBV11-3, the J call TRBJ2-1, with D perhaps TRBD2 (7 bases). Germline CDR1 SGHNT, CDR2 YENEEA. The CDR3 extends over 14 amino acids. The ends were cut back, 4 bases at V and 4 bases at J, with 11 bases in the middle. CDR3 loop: CASSWGGRYNEQFF. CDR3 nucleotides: TGTGCCAGCAGCTGGGGGGGCCGGTACAATGAGCAGTTCTTC.

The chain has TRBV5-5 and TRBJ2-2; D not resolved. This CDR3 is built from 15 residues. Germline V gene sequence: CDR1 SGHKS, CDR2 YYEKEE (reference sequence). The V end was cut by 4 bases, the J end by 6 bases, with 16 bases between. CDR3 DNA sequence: TGTGCCAGCAGCGACAATGACGTGGTCCCCGGGGAGCTGTTTTTT. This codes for CASSDNDVVPGELFF.

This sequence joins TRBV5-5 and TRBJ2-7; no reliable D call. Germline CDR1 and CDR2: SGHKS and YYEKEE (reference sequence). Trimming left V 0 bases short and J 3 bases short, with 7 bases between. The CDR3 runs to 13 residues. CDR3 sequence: CASSLGQIYEQYF. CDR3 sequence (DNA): TGTGCCAGCAGCTTGGGGCAGATCTACGAGCAGTACTTC.

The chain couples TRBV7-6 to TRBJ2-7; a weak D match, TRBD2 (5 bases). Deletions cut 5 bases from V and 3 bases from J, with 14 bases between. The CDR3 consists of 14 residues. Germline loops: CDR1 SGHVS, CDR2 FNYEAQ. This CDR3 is CASSPEDSLYEQYF. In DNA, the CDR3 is TGTGCCAGCAGCCCAGAGGACTCCCTCTACGAGCAGTACTTC.

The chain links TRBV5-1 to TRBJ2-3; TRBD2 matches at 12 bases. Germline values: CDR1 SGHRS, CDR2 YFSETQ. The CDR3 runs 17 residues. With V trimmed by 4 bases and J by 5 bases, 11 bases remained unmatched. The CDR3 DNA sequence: TGCGCCAGCAGCCCGGGGACTAGCGGGCCCGGGAGAGATACGCAGTATTTT. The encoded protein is CASSPGTSGPGRDTQYF.

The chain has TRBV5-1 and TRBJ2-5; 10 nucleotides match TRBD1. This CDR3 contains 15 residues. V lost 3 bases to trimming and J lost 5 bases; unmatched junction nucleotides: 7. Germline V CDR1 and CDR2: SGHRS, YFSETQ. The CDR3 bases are TGCGCCAGCAGCTCTGGGACAGGGGTCGGGGAGACCCAGTACTTC. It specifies CASSSGTGVGETQYF.